This TCR beta chain was documented in a study of identical twins. TCRdb itself ran the 5' RACE reads through MiXCR, one entry per CDR3 protein. The repertoire has fewer than 900,000 distinct CDR3 sequences, around 20% of them found once; the top ten carry roughly 4%. The study, taken as a whole, reports: Beta out-of-frame sequences displayed a weaker excess of sharing between twins.

CDR3 length equals 12 residues. V shed 4 bases and J shed 10 bases, with 13 bases lying between them. Germline assignment: CDR1 LGHNA and CDR2 YSLEER. The sample holds a few counts of this clonotype. Its target is not known. This sample was shared with a second study, whose subject was T cells expressing NK-cell markers. That source notes: All TCR beta repertoires analysed originated from sorted CD3+CD56+NKG2C+, CD3+CD56+NKG2C- and CD3+CD56-NKG2C+ T cells.

This chain links TRBV4-3 with TRBJ1-1; unclear D gene. The sequenced sample consisted of PBMCs. The sequence was collected from a woman younger than 30 in good health. The CDR3 sequence is CASSPTPKVAFF. The CDR3 nucleotides are TGCGCCAGCAGCCCTACCCCCAAGGTAGCTTTCTTT.